This T cell receptor beta chain emerged from a study of OX40 agonist ivuxolimab in advanced cancers. The V segment lost 5 bases and the J segment 0 bases; nucleotides outside the gene matches: 7. Germline V gene lookup returns CDR1 LNHNV and CDR2 YYDKDF (reference sequence). The CDR3 is 16 amino acids. Clones were sequenced by immunoSEQ multiplex PCR, and TCRdb holds only the in-frame ones, with some missing. This sample carries 35,000 to 55,000 clones, roughly 90% of them seen once, and the ten largest clones take approximately 13%. This chain uses TRBV15 with TRBJ1-3, with TRBD1 matching over 7 bases. This receptor was taken from an adult with an advanced solid tumor such as melanoma, head and neck, liver or kidney cancer. The material was CD4+ or CD8+ T cells sorted from blood, obtained in a trial of the OX40 agonist ivuxolimab. The CDR3 DNA reads TGTGCCACCAGCGAACTCTACAGGGGCTCTGGAAACACCATATATTTT. Its protein is CATSELYRGSGNTIYF.